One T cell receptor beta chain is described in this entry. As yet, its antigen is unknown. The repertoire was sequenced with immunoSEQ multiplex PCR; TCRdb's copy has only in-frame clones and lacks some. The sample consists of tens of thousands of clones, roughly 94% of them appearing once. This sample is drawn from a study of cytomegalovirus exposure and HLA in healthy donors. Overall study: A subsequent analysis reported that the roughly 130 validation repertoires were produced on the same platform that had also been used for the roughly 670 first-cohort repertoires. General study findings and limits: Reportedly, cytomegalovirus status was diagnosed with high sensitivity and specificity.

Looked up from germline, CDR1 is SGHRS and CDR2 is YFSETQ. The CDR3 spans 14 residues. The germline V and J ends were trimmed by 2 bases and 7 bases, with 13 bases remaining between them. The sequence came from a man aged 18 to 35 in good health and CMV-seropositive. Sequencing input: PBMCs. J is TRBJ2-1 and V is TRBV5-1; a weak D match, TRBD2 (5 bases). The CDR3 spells CASSLTVSGNEQFF. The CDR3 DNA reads TGCGCCAGCAGCTTAACAGTATCGGGGAATGAGCAGTTCTTC.